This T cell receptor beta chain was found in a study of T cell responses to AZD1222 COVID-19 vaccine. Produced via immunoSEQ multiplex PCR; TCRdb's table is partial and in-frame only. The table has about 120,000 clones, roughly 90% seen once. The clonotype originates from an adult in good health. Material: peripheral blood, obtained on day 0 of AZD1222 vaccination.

The CDR3 DNA reads as TGTGCCAGTAGTACCCCGGGTCAGGGGTATGGCTACACCTTC. Protein sequence: CASSTPGQGYGYTF. The V call is TRBV19, the J call TRBJ1-2; possibly TRBD1 for D (6 bases). Germline values: CDR1 LNHDA, CDR2 SQIVND (reference sequence). V dropped 4 bases and J dropped 5 bases, with 14 bases sitting between them. This CDR3 is built from 14 residues.